The sequence of this T cell receptor beta chain was determined in a study of beta chain features in type 1 diabetes. Expressed TCRB transcripts were sequenced because the entire RNA isolate underwent reverse transcription. Using immunoSEQ multiplex PCR, the repertoire was profiled, and TCRdb retains in-frame clones only, with some absent. The table lists more than 300,000 clones, around 9.6% of them singletons. Germline CDR1 reads MGHRA; CDR2 reads YSYEKL. This CDR3 comprises 13 residues. The germline V and J ends were trimmed by 0 bases and 9 bases, with 12 bases remaining between them. Study-wide findings and caveats: Shortening of TCRB CDR3s, moderate but significant, appeared in all four CD4+ subsets of Type 1 diabetes patients. Within patients, naive, central memory and Treg TCRB repertoires seemed more similar than within healthy donors.

About this clone itself: Its antigen is unidentified.

The TCR sequence derives from a man aged 25 to 45 with type 1 diabetes. Sequencing was carried out using central memory CD4+ T cells from blood. The rearrangement uses TRBV4-1 and TRBJ2-7, with D maybe TRBD1 (6 bases). CDR3: CASSQEGQRGQYF. CDR3 nucleotide sequence: TGCGCCAGCAGCCAAGAGGGACAACGTGGGCAGTACTTC.